The sample holds a few counts of the clone carrying this TCR beta chain. The sample comes from a study of beta chain features in type 1 diabetes. CDR3 length equals 15 residues. The V end was cut by 0 bases, the J end by 8 bases, with 13 bases between. Germline lookup yields CDR1 LNHNV and CDR2 YYDKDF (reference sequence). Of the isolated RNA, all was reverse transcribed, and so the sequenced material was expressed TCRB transcripts. Using immunoSEQ multiplex PCR, the repertoire was profiled, and TCRdb retains in-frame clones only, with some absent. Seen here are some 150,000 clones, about 9.4% observed once, and the top ten hold approximately 1.3%.

Source material: naive CD4+ T cells from blood. The source of this sequence is a man between 18 and 35 years old in good health. The chain links TRBV15 to TRBJ1-4; D may be TRBD1 (5 bases). CDR3 in amino acids: CATSRDRASGEKLFF. In nucleotides, the CDR3 is TGTGCCACCAGCAGAGACCGGGCCTCAGGGGAAAAACTGTTTTTT.